The source of this T cell receptor (beta chain) is a study of cytomegalovirus exposure and HLA in healthy donors. The CDR3 is made up of 15 amino acids. Germline V lookup: CDR1 LNHDA, CDR2 SQIVND (reference sequence). Unmatched junction bases numbered 3, after V lost 1 base and J lost 0 bases. General study points: Some V segments, including TRBV6-2 and TRBV6-3, were excluded as indistinguishable. Rarity characterized most TCR sequences, yet some public TCRs appeared in many donors. A later analysis linked about 17,000 TCR beta sequences to HLA alleles at 0.05 false discovery rate.

About this clone itself: Its specificity is not known.

The PCR contained 60 Vbeta and 13 Jbeta primers. Only in-frame clones appear in the TCRdb table, and some are missing; sequencing was by immunoSEQ multiplex PCR. The repertoire consists of 130,000 or so clones, with 80% occurring once and the leading ten covering 2.1%. The chain is built from TRBV19 and TRBJ2-7; 7 bases line up with TRBD1. Sequencing was done on a sample of PBMCs. The sequence was obtained from a man aged 30 to 39 in good health and CMV-seronegative. The CDR3 sequence: CASSIARGSSYEQYF. For the CDR3, the DNA is TGTGCCAGTAGTATAGCCAGGGGGAGCTCCTACGAGCAGTACTTC. The full variable domain, rest sourced from reference TRBV19 and TRBJ2-7, is DGGITQSPKYLFRKEGQNVTLSCEQNLNHDAMYWYRQDPGQGLRLIYYSQIVNDFQKGDIAEGYSVSREKKESFPLTVTSAQKNPTAFYLCASSIARGSSYEQYFGPGTRLTVT.